This record covers a single T cell receptor (beta chain). The sample is drawn from a study of somatic mutations in cytotoxic T cells in rheumatoid arthritis. CDR3 length equals 15 residues. Sequencing was performed with immunoSEQ multiplex PCR; in TCRdb, only in-frame clones are kept and a portion is missing. The sample holds roughly 16,000 clones, approximately 75% seen once. This rearrangement joins TRBV21-1 to TRBJ1-6; the table's D call, TRBD1, has no DNA check behind it. TRBV21-1 is termed a pseudogene. The receptor's source is an adult with rheumatoid arthritis. The sequencing sample was made of CD8+ T cells sorted from blood. CDR3 region: CASSTRQGRGSPLHF. Written as DNA, the CDR3 is TGTGCCAGCAGCACGAGACAGGGTAGAGGATCACCCCTCCACTTT.